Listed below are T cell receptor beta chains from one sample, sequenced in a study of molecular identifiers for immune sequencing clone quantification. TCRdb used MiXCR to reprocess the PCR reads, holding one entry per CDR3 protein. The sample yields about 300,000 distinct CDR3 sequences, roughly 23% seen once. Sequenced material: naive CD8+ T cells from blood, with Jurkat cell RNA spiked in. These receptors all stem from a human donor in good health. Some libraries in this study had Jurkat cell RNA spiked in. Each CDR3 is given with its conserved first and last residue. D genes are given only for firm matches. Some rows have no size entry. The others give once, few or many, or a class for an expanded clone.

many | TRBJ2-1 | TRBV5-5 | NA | CASSLDLDRTYNEQFF | TGTGCCAGCAGCTTGGACCTCGACAGGACCTACAATGAGCAGTTCTTC
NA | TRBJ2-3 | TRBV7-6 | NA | CASSGRVEGEGTDTQYF | TGTGCCAGCTCGGGCAGGGTAGAGGGCGAGGGCACAGATACGCAGTATTTT
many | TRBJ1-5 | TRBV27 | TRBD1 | CASSNRGGNQPQHF | TGTGCCAGCAGCAACAGGGGCGGGAATCAGCCCCAGCATTTT
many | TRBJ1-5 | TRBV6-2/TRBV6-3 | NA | CASSQVRTGRNQPQHF | TGTGCCAGCAGCCAGGTTCGCACAGGCAGAAATCAGCCCCAGCATTTT
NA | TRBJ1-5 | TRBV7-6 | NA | CASSLEVTDTQHF | TGTGCCAGCAGCTTAGAGGTCACAGATACGCAGCATTTT
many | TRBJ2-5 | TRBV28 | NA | CASKPRGGGKTQYF | TGTGCCAGCAAACCGCGAGGGGGGGGGAAGACCCAGTACTTC
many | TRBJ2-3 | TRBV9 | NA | CASQGDNTQYF | TGTGCCAGCCAGGGAGACAATACGCAGTATTTT
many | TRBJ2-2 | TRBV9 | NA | CASSPEYTGELFF | TGTGCCAGCAGCCCCGAGTACACCGGGGAGCTGTTTTTT
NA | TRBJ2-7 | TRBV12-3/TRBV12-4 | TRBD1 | CASSRTGGVYEQYF | TGTGCCAGCAGTCGGACAGGGGGAGTTTACGAGCAGTACTTC
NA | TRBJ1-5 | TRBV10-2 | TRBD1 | CASPPYRGRRNQPQHF | TGCGCCAGCCCCCCTTACAGGGGTCGGCGCAATCAGCCCCAGCATTTT
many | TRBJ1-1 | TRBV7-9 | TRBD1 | CASSQPGQGSAFF | TGTGCCAGCAGCCAACCGGGACAGGGTTCAGCTTTCTTT
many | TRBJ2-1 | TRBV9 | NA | CASSPTTGTQYNEQFF | TGTGCCAGCAGCCCAACCACCGGGACCCAGTACAATGAGCAGTTCTTC
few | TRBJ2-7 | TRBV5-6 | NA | CASSLDSYGSSYEQYF | TGTGCCAGCAGCTTGGATTCTTACGGCAGCTCCTACGAGCAGTACTTC
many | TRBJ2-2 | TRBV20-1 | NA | CSAAPANTGELFF | TGCAGTGCTGCCCCAGCGAACACCGGGGAGCTGTTTTTT
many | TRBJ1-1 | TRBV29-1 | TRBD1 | CSVEGQGVGTEAFF | TGCAGCGTTGAAGGACAGGGGGTTGGCACTGAAGCTTTCTTT
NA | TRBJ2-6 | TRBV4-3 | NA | CASSQGRRSRSNSGANVLTF | TGCGCCAGCAGCCAAGGAAGGAGGTCCCGTTCAAACTCTGGGGCCAACGTCCTGACTTTC
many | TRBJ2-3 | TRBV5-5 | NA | CASSLVVAGSTDTQYF | TGTGCCAGCAGCTTGGTTGTTGCGGGGTCCACAGATACGCAGTATTTT
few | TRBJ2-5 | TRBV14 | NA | CASSQDRWGVRETQYF | TGTGCCAGCAGCCAAGATAGATGGGGAGTTCGAGAGACCCAGTACTTC
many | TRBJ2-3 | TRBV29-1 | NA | CSVESNPDTQYF | TGCAGCGTTGAGAGTAATCCAGATACGCAGTATTTT
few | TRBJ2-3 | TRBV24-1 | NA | CATSDGVSTDTQYF | TGTGCCACCAGTGATGGAGTTAGCACAGATACGCAGTATTTT
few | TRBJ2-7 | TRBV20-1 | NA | CSAEPGLRNREQYF | TGCAGTGCTGAACCTGGATTAAGAAACAGAGAGCAGTACTTC
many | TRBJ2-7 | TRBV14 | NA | CASSQGDSYEQYF | TGTGCCAGCAGCCAGGGGGACTCCTACGAGCAGTACTTC
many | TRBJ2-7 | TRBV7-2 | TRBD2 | CASSLGTSGFGEQYF | TGTGCCAGCAGCTTAGGGACTAGCGGGTTCGGGGAGCAGTACTTC
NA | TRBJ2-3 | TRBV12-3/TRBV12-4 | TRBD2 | CASRTSGSGTDTQYF | TGTGCCAGCAGGACTAGCGGGAGTGGCACAGATACGCAGTATTTT